The 10 T cell receptor beta chains listed next were all sequenced from one sample in a study of cytomegalovirus exposure and HLA in healthy donors. Produced via immunoSEQ multiplex PCR; TCRdb's table is partial and in-frame only. The sample includes 100,000 to 150,000 clones, roughly 90% of them seen just once. Material for sequencing was PBMCs. These receptors originate from a woman aged 18 to 35 in good health and CMV-seronegative.

This sequence joins TRBV18 and TRBJ2-3; TRBD1 aligns across 10 bases. The CDR3 has 16 amino acids. CDR1 KGHSH and CDR2 LQKENI come from the germline V gene. V lost 5 bases and J lost 3; bases outside the gene matches: 8. For the CDR3, the DNA is TGTGCCAGCTCATCAAGACAGGGGGCTAGGACAGATACGCAGTATTTT. Its translation is CASSSRQGARTDTQYF.

The V and J genes are TRBV7-9 and TRBJ2-7, with D hard to call. V gave up 5 bases and J gave up 3 bases, with 14 bases separating them. Germline lookup yields CDR1 SEHNR and CDR2 FQNEAQ (reference sequence). The CDR3 runs 14 residues. For the CDR3, the DNA is TGTGCCAGCAGCCCAAGCAACGGTTACTACGAGCAGTACTTC. The encoded protein is CASSPSNGYYEQYF.

The V gene is TRBV5-6, the J gene TRBJ2-7; 10 bases align to TRBD2. V dropped 0 bases and J dropped 1; count of bases not matched to a gene: 4. The CDR3 consists of 16 residues. Germline CDR1 SGHDT, CDR2 YYEEEE. This CDR3 is CASSLASGGISYEQYF. Written as DNA, the CDR3 is TGTGCCAGCAGCTTGGCTAGCGGGGGTATATCCTACGAGCAGTACTTC.

This sequence joins TRBV29-1 and TRBJ2-1; 8 nucleotides line up with TRBD2. V was pared by 6 bases and J by 8 bases, with 12 bases of the junction left unmatched. The CDR3 totals 14 residues. Germline V gene data show CDR1 as SQVTM and CDR2 as ANQGSEA. CDR3 coding DNA: TGCAGCGTGGGGGAAAGCGGGAGTAGGGATGAGCAGTTCTTC. Protein: CSVGESGSRDEQFF.

This sequence joins TRBV4-2 and TRBJ2-7, with a tentative D call TRBD2 (6 bases). The germline V and J ends were trimmed by 1 base and 2 bases, with 18 bases remaining between them. The germline V gene has CDR1 LGHNA and CDR2 YNFKEQ. The CDR3 is made up of 17 amino acids. The CDR3 coding sequence is TGTGCCAGCAGCCAAGCCCATTACCGGGACTCGACCTACGAGCAGTACTTC. Protein product: CASSQAHYRDSTYEQYF.

The chain carries TRBV4-3 and TRBJ2-1, with D possibly matching TRBD2 (6 bases). Trimming left V 3 bases short and J 10 bases short, with 13 bases between. Germline CDR1 and CDR2: LGHNA and YSLEER. The CDR3 runs 13 residues. The CDR3 spells CASSQDYTGEQFF. CDR3 sequence (DNA): TGCGCCAGCAGCCAGGACTATACGGGGGAGCAGTTCTTC.

This sequence joins TRBV6-5 and TRBJ2-6; no definite D call. The germline V and J ends were trimmed by 2 bases and 1 base, with 6 bases remaining between them. Germline V gene sequence: CDR1 MNHEY, CDR2 SVGAGI. The CDR3 is 15 residues long. The CDR3 DNA reads as TGTGCCAGCAGTTACGCCGGGTCTGGGGCCAACGTCCTGACTTTC. It encodes CASSYAGSGANVLTF.

V is TRBV18 and J is TRBJ1-1; D possibly corresponds to TRBD1 (5 bases). This CDR3 spans 14 amino acids. Germline assignment: CDR1 KGHSH and CDR2 LQKENI. The germline V and J ends were trimmed by 5 bases and 1 base, with 11 bases remaining between them. CDR3 coding DNA: TGTGCCAGCTCAAGTGGACACTCGAACACTGAAGCTTTCTTT. Its translation: CASSSGHSNTEAFF.

The V and J genes are TRBV5-6 and TRBJ1-4; weak D call: TRBD1 (5 bases). The V and J ends lost 4 bases and 3 bases respectively, with 16 bases between them. The CDR3 is 16 residues long. CDR1 and CDR2 from the germline V gene are SGHDT and YYEEEE. CDR3 sequence reads: CASSTSHSGPNEKLFF. CDR3 sequence (DNA): TGTGCCAGCAGCACCAGTCACTCAGGGCCTAATGAAAAACTGTTTTTT.

This clone was observed a few times. The rearrangement uses TRBV2 and TRBJ1-6, with 9 nucleotides matching TRBD1. CDR3 size: 15 residues. Germline V gene data show CDR1 as SNHLY and CDR2 as FYNNEI. V lost 7 bases to trimming and J lost 7 bases; unmatched junction nucleotides: 8. CDR3 DNA sequence: TGTGCCAGCAACAACGCCGGGACAGGGAATTCACCCCTCCACTTT. It encodes CASNNAGTGNSPLHF.